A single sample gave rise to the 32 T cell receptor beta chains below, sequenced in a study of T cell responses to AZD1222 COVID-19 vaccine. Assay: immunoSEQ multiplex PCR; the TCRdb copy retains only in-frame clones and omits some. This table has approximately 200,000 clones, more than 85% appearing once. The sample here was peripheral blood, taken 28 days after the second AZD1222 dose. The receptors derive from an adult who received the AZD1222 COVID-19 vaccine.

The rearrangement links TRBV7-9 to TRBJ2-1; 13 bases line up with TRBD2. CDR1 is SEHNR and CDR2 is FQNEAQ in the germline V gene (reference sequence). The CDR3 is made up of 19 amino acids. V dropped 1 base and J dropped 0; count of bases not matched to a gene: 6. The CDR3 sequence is CASSLGLAGGRSSYNEQFF. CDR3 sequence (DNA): TGTGCCAGCAGCTTAGGACTAGCGGGAGGCCGAAGCTCCTACAATGAGCAGTTCTTC.

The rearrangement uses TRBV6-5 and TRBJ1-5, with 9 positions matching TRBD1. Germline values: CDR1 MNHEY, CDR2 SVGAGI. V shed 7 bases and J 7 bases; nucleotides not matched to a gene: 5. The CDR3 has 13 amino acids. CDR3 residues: CASTWTGEQPQHF. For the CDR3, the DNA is TGTGCCAGCACCTGGACAGGGGAGCAGCCCCAGCATTTT.

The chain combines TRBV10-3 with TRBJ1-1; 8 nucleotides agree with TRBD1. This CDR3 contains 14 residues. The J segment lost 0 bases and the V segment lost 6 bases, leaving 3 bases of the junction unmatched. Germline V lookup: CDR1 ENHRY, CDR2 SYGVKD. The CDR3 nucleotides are TGTGCCATCAGACAGGGGGTTTTGAACACTGAAGCTTTCTTT. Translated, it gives CAIRQGVLNTEAFF.

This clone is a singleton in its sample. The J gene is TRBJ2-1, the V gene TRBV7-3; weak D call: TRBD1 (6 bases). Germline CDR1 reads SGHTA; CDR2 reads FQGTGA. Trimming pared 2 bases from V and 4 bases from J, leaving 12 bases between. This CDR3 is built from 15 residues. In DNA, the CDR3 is TGTGCCAGCAGCTTACGAACAGGGTGGTACAATGAGCAGTTCTTC. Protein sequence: CASSLRTGWYNEQFF.

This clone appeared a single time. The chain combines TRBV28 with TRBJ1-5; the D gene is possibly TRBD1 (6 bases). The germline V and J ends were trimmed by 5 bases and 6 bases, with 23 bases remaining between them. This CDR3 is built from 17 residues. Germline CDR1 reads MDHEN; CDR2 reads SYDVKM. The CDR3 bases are TGTGCCAGCAGTCCCCCCTCCAACAGGGTAAAGGTTCAGCCCCAGCATTTT. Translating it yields CASSPPSNRVKVQPQHF.

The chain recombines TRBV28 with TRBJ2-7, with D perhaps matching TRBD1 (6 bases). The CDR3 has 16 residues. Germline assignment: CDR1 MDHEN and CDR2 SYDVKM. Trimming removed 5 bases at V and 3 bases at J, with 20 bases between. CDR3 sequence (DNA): TGTGCCAGCAGTCTCACGATACAGGGCCCCTACTACGAGCAGTACTTC. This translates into CASSLTIQGPYYEQYF.

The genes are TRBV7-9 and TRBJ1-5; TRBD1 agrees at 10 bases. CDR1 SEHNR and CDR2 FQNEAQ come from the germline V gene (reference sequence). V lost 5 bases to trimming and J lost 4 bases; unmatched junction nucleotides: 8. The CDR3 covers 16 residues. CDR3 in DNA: TGTGCCAGCAGCCCATTCGGGACAGGGGAAAATCAGCCCCAGCATTTT. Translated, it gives CASSPFGTGENQPQHF.

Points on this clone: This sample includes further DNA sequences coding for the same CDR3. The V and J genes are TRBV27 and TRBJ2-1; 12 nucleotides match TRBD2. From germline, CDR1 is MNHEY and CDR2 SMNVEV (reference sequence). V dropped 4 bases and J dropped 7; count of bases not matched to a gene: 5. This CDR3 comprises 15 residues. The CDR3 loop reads CASSSGTSGSNEQFF. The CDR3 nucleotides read TGTGCCAGCAGTTCAGGGACTAGCGGGTCGAATGAGCAGTTCTTC.

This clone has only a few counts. The CDR3 DNA follows: TGTGCCAGCAGCTTCCCAGGGACGGAGACCCAGTACTTC. As protein: CASSFPGTETQYF. The chain combines TRBV7-9 with TRBJ2-5; D tentatively reads TRBD1 or TRBD2 (5 bases each). The CDR3 loop spans 13 amino acids. V lost 3 bases, J lost 5 bases, and 10 bases lay in between. Germline CDR1 reads SEHNR; CDR2 reads FQNEAQ (reference sequence). Complete variable domain (other parts from reference TRBV7-9 and TRBJ2-5): DTGVSQNPRHKITKRGQNVTFRCDPISEHNRLYWYRQTLGQGPEFLTYFQNEAQLEKSRLLSDRFSAERPKGSFSTLEIQRTEQGDSAMYLCASSFPGTETQYFGPGTRLLVL.

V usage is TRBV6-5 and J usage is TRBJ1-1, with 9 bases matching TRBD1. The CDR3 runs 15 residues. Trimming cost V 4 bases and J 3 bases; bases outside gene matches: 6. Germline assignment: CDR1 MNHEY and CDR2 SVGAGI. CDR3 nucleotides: TGTGCCAGCAGTTCTACAGGGGGCCAACACACTGAAGCTTTCTTT. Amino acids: CASSSTGGQHTEAFF.

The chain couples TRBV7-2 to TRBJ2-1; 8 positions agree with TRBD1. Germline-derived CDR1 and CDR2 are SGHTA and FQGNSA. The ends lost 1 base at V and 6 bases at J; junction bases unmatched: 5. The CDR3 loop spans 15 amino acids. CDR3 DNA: TGTGCCAGCAGCTTAGGCTACAGGGGGAGCAATGAGCAGTTCTTC. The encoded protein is CASSLGYRGSNEQFF.

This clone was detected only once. The chain's CDR3 is CATSRRDLYGYTF. The CDR3 nucleotides read TGTGCCACCAGCAGGAGGGACCTCTATGGCTACACCTTC. The V and J genes are TRBV15 and TRBJ1-2; a weak D match, TRBD1 (5 bases). V lost 3 bases and J 4 bases, leaving 9 bases between the germline ends. This CDR3 is 13 amino acids long. Germline loops: CDR1 LNHNV, CDR2 YYDKDF (reference sequence).

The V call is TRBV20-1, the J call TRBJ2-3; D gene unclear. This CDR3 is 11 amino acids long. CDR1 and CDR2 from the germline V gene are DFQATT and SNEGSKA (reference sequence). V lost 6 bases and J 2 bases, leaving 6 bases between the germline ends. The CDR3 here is CSARPTDTQYF. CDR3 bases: TGCAGTGCCCGACCCACAGATACGCAGTATTTT.

The CDR3: CASGRGLYEKLFF. CDR3 sequence (DNA): TGTGCCAGCGGCAGGGGTCTTTATGAAAAACTGTTTTTT. The genes are TRBV2 and TRBJ1-4, with TRBD1 as a possible D gene (6 bases). Germline CDR1 SNHLY, CDR2 FYNNEI. There are 13 residues in the CDR3. Trimming removed 8 bases at V and 6 bases at J, with 13 bases between. The full variable domain, in which reference TRBV2 and TRBJ1-4 provide the parts outside the CDR3, is EPEVTQTPSHQVTQMGQEVILRCVPISNHLYFYWYRQILGQKVEFLVSFYNNEISEKSEIFDDQFSVERPDGSNFTLKIRSTKLEDSAMYFCASGRGLYEKLFFGSGTQLSVL.

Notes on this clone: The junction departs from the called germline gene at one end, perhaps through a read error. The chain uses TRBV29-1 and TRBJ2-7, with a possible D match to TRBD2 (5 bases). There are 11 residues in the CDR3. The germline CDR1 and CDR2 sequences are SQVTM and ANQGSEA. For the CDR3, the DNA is TGCAGCGTCGAAGGAGGAAACGAGCAGTACTTC. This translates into CSVEGGNEQYF.

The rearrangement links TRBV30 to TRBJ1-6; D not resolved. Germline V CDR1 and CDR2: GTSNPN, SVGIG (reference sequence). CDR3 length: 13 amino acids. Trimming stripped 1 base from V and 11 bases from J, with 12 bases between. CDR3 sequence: CAWSGGGGPPLHF. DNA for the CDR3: TGTGCCTGGAGTGGGGGTGGAGGTCCACCCCTCCACTTT.

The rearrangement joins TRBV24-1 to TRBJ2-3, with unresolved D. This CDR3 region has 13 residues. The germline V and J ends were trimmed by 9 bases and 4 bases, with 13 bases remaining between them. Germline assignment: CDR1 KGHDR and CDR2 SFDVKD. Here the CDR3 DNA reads TGTGCCACCCGCAAGACCTTATCAGATACGCAGTATTTT. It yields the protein CATRKTLSDTQYF.

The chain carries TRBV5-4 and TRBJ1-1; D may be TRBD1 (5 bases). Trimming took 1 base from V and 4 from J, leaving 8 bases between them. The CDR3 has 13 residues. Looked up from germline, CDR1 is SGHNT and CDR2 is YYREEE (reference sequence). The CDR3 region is CASSLLRGTEAFF. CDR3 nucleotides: TGTGCCAGCAGCTTGTTGAGGGGCACTGAAGCTTTCTTT.

In DNA form, the CDR3 reads TGCGCCAGCAGTTTGTCCCTAGGGGCCACCTACGAGCAGTACTTC. Translation: CASSLSLGATYEQYF. V is TRBV5-1 and J is TRBJ2-7; D possibly corresponds to TRBD1 (5 bases). The CDR3 runs 15 residues. Germline CDR1 is SGHRS and CDR2 is YFSETQ. V was cut by 5 bases and J by 2 bases, with 17 bases left in between.

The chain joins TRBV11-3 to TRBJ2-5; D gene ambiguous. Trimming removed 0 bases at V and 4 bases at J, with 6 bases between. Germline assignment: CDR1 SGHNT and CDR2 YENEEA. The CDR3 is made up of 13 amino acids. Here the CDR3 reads CASSLELVETQYF. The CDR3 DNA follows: TGTGCCAGCAGCTTAGAGCTAGTAGAGACCCAGTACTTC.

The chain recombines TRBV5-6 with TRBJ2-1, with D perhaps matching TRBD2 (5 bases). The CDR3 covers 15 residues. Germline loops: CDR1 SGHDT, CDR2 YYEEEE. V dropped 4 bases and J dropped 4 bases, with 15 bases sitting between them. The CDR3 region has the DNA TGTGCCAGCAGCCCCACTGGGCGGGTATACAATGAGCAGTTCTTC. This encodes CASSPTGRVYNEQFF.

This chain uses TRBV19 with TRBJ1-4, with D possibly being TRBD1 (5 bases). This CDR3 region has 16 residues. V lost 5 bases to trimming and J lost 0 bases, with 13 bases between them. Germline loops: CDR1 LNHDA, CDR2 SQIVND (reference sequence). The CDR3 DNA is TGTGCCAGTAGTCCCGGGGGGGGGACAACTAATGAAAAACTGTTTTTT. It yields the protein CASSPGGGTTNEKLFF.

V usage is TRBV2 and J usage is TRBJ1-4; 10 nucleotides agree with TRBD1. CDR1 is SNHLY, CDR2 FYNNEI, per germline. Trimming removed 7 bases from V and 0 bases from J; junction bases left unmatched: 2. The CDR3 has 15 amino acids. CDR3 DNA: TGTGCCAGCATTGGACAGGGGGCAACTAATGAAAAACTGTTTTTT. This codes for CASIGQGATNEKLFF.

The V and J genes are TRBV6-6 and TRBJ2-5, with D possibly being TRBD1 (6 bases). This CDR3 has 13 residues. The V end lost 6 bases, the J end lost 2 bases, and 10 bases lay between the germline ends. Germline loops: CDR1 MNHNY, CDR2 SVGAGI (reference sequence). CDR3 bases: TGTGCCAGCAGCCGGGACATACAAGAGACCCAGTACTTC. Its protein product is CASSRDIQETQYF.

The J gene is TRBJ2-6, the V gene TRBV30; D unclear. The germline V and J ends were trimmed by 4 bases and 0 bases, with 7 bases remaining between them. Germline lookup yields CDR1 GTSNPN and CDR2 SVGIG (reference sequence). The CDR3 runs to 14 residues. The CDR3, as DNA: TGTGCCTGGAAGTATGACTCTGGGGCCAACGTCCTGACTTTC. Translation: CAWKYDSGANVLTF.

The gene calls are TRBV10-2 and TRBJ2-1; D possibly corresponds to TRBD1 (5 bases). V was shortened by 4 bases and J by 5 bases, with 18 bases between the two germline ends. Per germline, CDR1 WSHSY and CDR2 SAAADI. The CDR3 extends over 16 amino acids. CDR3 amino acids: CASSGILERGNNEQFF. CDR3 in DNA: TGCGCCAGCAGTGGAATCCTTGAAAGGGGTAACAATGAGCAGTTCTTC.

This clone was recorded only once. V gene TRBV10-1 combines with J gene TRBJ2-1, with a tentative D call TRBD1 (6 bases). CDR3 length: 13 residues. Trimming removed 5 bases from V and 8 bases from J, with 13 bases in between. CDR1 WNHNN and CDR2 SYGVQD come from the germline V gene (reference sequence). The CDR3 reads CASSLDRYHEQFF. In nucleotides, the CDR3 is TGCGCCAGCAGTCTCGACAGGTACCATGAGCAGTTCTTC.

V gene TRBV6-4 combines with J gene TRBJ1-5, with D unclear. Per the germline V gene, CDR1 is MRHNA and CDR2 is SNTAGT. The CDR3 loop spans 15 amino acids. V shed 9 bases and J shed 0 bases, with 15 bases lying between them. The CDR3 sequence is CARQTTFYSNQPQHF. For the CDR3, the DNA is TGTGCCAGACAAACTACCTTTTATAGCAATCAGCCCCAGCATTTT.

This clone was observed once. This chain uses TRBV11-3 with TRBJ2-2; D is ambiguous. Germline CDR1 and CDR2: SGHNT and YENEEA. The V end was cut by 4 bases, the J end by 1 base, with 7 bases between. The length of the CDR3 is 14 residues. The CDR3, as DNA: TGTGCCAGCAGCTCGACTGGGAACACCGGGGAGCTGTTTTTT. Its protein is CASSSTGNTGELFF. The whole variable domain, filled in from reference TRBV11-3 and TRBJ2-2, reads EAGVVQSPRYKIIEKKQPVAFWCNPISGHNTLYWYLQNLGQGPELLIRYENEEAVDDSQLPKDRFSAERLKGVDSTLKIQPAELGDSAVYLCASSSTGNTGELFFGEGSRLTVL.

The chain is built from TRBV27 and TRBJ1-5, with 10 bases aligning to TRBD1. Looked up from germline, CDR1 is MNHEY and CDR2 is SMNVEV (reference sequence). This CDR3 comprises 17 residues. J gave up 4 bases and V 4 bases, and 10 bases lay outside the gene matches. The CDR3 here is CASSSRDRGFGNQPQHF. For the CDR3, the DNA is TGTGCCAGCAGTTCCCGGGACAGGGGTTTTGGGAATCAGCCCCAGCATTTT.

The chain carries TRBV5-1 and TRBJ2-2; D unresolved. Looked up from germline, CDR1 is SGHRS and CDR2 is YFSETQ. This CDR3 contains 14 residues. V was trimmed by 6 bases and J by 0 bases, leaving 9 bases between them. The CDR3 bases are TGCGCCAGCAATCCGGGTACGAACACCGGGGAGCTGTTTTTT. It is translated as CASNPGTNTGELFF.

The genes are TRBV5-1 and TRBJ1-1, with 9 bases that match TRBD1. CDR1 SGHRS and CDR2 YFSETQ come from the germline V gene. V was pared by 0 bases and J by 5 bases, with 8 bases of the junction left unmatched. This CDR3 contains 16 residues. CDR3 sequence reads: CASSLARQGVGTEAFF. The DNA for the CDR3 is TGCGCCAGCAGCTTGGCGAGACAGGGGGTCGGGACTGAAGCTTTCTTT. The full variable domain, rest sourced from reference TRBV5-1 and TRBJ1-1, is KAGVTQTPRYLIKTRGQQVTLSCSPISGHRSVSWYQQTPGQGLQFLFEYFSETQRNKGNFPGRFSGRQFSNSRSEMNVSTLELGDSALYLCASSLARQGVGTEAFFGQGTRLTVV.